This entry lists 23 T cell receptor beta chains sequenced from one sample in a study of cytomegalovirus exposure and HLA in healthy donors. Both 60 Vbeta primers and 13 Jbeta primers went into the PCR. Clones were read by immunoSEQ multiplex PCR, and TCRdb kept only the in-frame ones, dropping some. The data show approximately 150,000 clones, around 83% seen once. Sequenced material: PBMCs. These receptors came from a man aged 30-40 years in good health and CMV-seropositive.

This clone was observed a handful of times. The CDR3 sequence: CASSVIPDSRYNEQFF. CDR3 bases: TGTGCCAGCAGCGTTATCCCAGACTCCCGCTACAATGAGCAGTTCTTC. This chain uses TRBV9 with TRBJ2-1; no clear D. The CDR3 is 16 amino acids. V gave up 2 bases and J gave up 3 bases, with 15 bases separating them. Per the germline V gene, CDR1 is SGDLS and CDR2 is YYNGEE. The variable domain in full, with the rest retrieved from reference TRBV9 and TRBJ2-1, is DSGVTQTPKHLITATGQRVTLRCSPRSGDLSVYWYQQSLDQGLQFLIQYYNGEERAKGNILERFSAQQFPDLHSELNLSSLELGDSALYFCASSVIPDSRYNEQFFGPGTRLTVL.

The chain carries TRBV5-1 and TRBJ2-1, with 8 bases fitting TRBD2. Germline CDR1 SGHRS, CDR2 YFSETQ. This CDR3 has 15 amino acids. Germline trimming cut 1 base from V and 15 bases from J; bases unmatched to any gene: 15. The CDR3, as DNA: TGCGCCAGCAGCTTGTACGGGAGGGCCCCCCAGGGGACGTTCTTC. This gives the protein CASSLYGRAPQGTFF.

The CDR3 DNA reads as TGCGCCAGCAGCTTCACAGACCTCACCGGGGAGCTGTTTTTT. Its protein product is CASSFTDLTGELFF. V gene TRBV5-1 combines with J gene TRBJ2-2; D ambiguous. The V end was cut by 2 bases, the J end by 4 bases, with 9 bases between. The V gene's germline CDR1 is SGHRS and CDR2 YFSETQ. The CDR3 is 14 amino acids. The full variable domain, in which reference TRBV5-1 and TRBJ2-2 provide the parts outside the CDR3, is KAGVTQTPRYLIKTRGQQVTLSCSPISGHRSVSWYQQTPGQGLQFLFEYFSETQRNKGNFPGRFSGRQFSNSRSEMNVSTLELGDSALYLCASSFTDLTGELFFGEGSRLTVL.

This clone was seen a few times. The genes are TRBV7-9 and TRBJ1-5, with TRBD1 identical over 7 bases. Germline V gene sequence: CDR1 SEHNR, CDR2 FQNEAQ (reference sequence). After removal of 4 bases from V and 5 bases from J, the junction contained 2 bases not matched to a gene. This CDR3 comprises 13 residues. The DNA for the CDR3 is TGTGCCAGCAGCTCCCAGGGGGATCAGCCCCAGCATTTT. This encodes CASSSQGDQPQHF.

This chain links TRBV10-1 with TRBJ2-1, with D perhaps matching TRBD2 (5 bases). The CDR3 is made up of 17 amino acids. From germline, CDR1 is WNHNN and CDR2 SYGVQD (reference sequence). V was pared by 4 bases and J by 4 bases, with 20 bases between. CDR3 DNA: TGCGCCAGCAGTGCGTCTCGCGGGCTAGCTCGGTACAATGAGCAGTTCTTC. Its protein is CASSASRGLARYNEQFF.

The chain recombines TRBV6-1 with TRBJ2-3; D unclear. Germline V gene data show CDR1 as MNHNS and CDR2 as SASEGT. This CDR3 is 15 amino acids long. V was clipped by 8 bases and J by 0 bases, with 15 bases between them. CDR3 DNA sequence: TGTGCCAGCCGGGTGGCGATTACTAGCACAGATACGCAGTATTTT. Translation: CASRVAITSTDTQYF.

This chain joins TRBV29-1 and TRBJ2-5; weak D call: TRBD2 (6 bases). The CDR3 covers 13 residues. V gave up 6 bases and J gave up 1 base, with 12 bases separating them. The germline V gene encodes CDR1 SQVTM and CDR2 ANQGSEA. Here the CDR3 DNA reads TGCAGCGTCCGGGAGAGGGCCCAAGAGACCCAGTACTTC. Translating it yields CSVRERAQETQYF.

V and J are TRBV4-2 and TRBJ2-2; tentatively, D is TRBD1 (5 bases). Trimming removed 0 bases at V and 5 bases at J, with 13 bases between. Germline assignment: CDR1 LGHNA and CDR2 YNFKEQ. The CDR3 has 16 residues. As DNA, the CDR3 is TGTGCCAGCAGCCAAGAGGGGCCTTTGAGAACCGGGGAGCTGTTTTTT. This translates into CASSQEGPLRTGELFF.

The chain uses TRBV18 and TRBJ1-4; 7 bases align to TRBD1. From germline, CDR1 is KGHSH and CDR2 LQKENI. The CDR3 loop spans 14 amino acids. The V segment lost 3 bases and the J segment 8 bases; nucleotides outside the gene matches: 6. CDR3 region: CASSPNRGEEKLFF. Written as DNA, the CDR3 is TGTGCCAGCTCACCGAACAGGGGCGAGGAAAAACTGTTTTTT.

This sequence joins TRBV7-2 and TRBJ2-2; a possible D gene is TRBD2 (6 bases). Germline assignment: CDR1 SGHTA and CDR2 FQGNSA. The CDR3 length is 16 residues. Trimming cost V 5 bases and J 3 bases, with 16 bases left between them. As DNA, the CDR3 is TGTGCCAGCAGCCCTCCAGGGCGGGGATACACCGGGGAGCTGTTTTTT. Translating it yields CASSPPGRGYTGELFF.

The chain uses TRBV4-3 and TRBJ2-1; TRBD2 agrees at 10 bases. The V and J ends lost 4 bases and 10 bases, in that order; junction bases with no gene match: 16. The germline V gene encodes CDR1 LGHNA and CDR2 YSLEER. This CDR3 has 17 residues. The CDR3 spells CASSPPGRASGRWEQFF. The CDR3 DNA sequence: TGCGCCAGCAGCCCACCGGGTAGGGCTAGCGGGAGATGGGAGCAGTTCTTC.

The chain couples TRBV5-1 to TRBJ1-1, with TRBD1 as a possible D gene (5 bases). Germline V gives CDR1 SGHRS, CDR2 YFSETQ. Trimming took 4 bases from V and 0 from J, leaving 13 bases between them. The CDR3 length is 15 residues. The chain's CDR3 is CASSADINMNTEAFF. The CDR3 bases are TGCGCCAGCAGCGCGGACATAAACATGAACACTGAAGCTTTCTTT. The full variable domain, in which reference TRBV5-1 and TRBJ1-1 provide the parts outside the CDR3, is KAGVTQTPRYLIKTRGQQVTLSCSPISGHRSVSWYQQTPGQGLQFLFEYFSETQRNKGNFPGRFSGRQFSNSRSEMNVSTLELGDSALYLCASSADINMNTEAFFGQGTRLTVV.

V gene TRBV5-1 combines with J gene TRBJ2-5, with unresolved D. Per the germline V gene, CDR1 is SGHRS and CDR2 is YFSETQ. V was trimmed by 1 base and J by 2 bases, leaving 6 bases between them. There are 13 residues in the CDR3. The CDR3 reads CASSLTVQETQYF. The CDR3 coding sequence is TGCGCCAGCAGCTTGACAGTTCAAGAGACCCAGTACTTC.

The rearrangement uses TRBV2 and TRBJ1-5; TRBD1 matches at 7 bases. The germline V gene encodes CDR1 SNHLY and CDR2 FYNNEI. The CDR3 is 13 residues long. V lost 11 bases to trimming and J lost 4 bases; unmatched junction nucleotides: 8. This CDR3 reads CACTDRANQPQHF. CDR3 in DNA: TGTGCCTGTACTGACAGGGCTAATCAGCCCCAGCATTTT. The variable domain in full, with the rest retrieved from reference TRBV2 and TRBJ1-5, is EPEVTQTPSHQVTQMGQEVILRCVPISNHLYFYWYRQILGQKVEFLVSFYNNEISEKSEIFDDQFSVERPDGSNFTLKIRSTKLEDSAMYFCACTDRANQPQHFGDGTRLSIL.

The chain couples TRBV29-1 to TRBJ1-4; D perhaps matches TRBD1 (6 bases). This CDR3 is 13 amino acids long. With 7 bases removed from V and 4 bases from J, the gap between germline ends came to 13 bases. CDR1 and CDR2 (germline): SQVTM, ANQGSEA. The CDR3 nucleotides are TGCAGCGCACAGACAGGAGGTAATGAAAAACTGTTTTTT. This encodes CSAQTGGNEKLFF.

The CDR3 coding sequence is TGCGCCAGCAGCTTGGAAGGGGGGGGGCACAATGAGCAGTTCTTC. It translates to CASSLEGGGHNEQFF. The V call is TRBV5-1, the J call TRBJ2-1, with D possibly TRBD2 on 7 matching bases. This CDR3 is 15 amino acids long. The V end lost 0 bases, the J end lost 5 bases, and 12 bases lay between the germline ends. Germline V lookup: CDR1 SGHRS, CDR2 YFSETQ.

The chain couples TRBV4-2 to TRBJ1-3; D is undetermined. There are 14 residues in the CDR3. Germline CDR1 LGHNA, CDR2 YNFKEQ. Trimming cost V 4 bases and J 1 base, with 8 bases left between them. The CDR3 reads CASSRVESGNTIYF. CDR3 DNA: TGTGCCAGCAGCCGCGTTGAGTCTGGAAACACCATATATTTT.

This clone occurred once. The chain joins TRBV4-1 to TRBJ2-3; 11 nucleotides align to TRBD2. CDR1 is MGHRA, CDR2 YSYEKL, per germline. CDR3 length: 16 amino acids. The trim removed 5 bases at V and 1 base at J, leaving 5 bases unmatched. CDR3 residues: CASSAFSGRGTDTQYF. CDR3 in DNA: TGCGCCAGCAGCGCCTTTAGCGGGAGGGGCACAGATACGCAGTATTTT.

This rearrangement joins TRBV6-1 to TRBJ2-1; D unresolved. The CDR3 has 11 amino acids. V shed 0 bases and J shed 11 bases, with 5 bases lying between them. Germline-derived CDR1 and CDR2 are MNHNS and SASEGT. The CDR3, as DNA: TGTGCCAGCAGTGAAGCCACTAAGCAGTTCTTC. The encoded protein is CASSEATKQFF.

The J gene is TRBJ2-1, the V gene TRBV29-1, with TRBD2 matching 12 bases. Germline V gene lookup returns CDR1 SQVTM and CDR2 ANQGSEA. Trimming at V came to 4 bases and at J to 8 bases, leaving 6 bases not matched to a gene. CDR3 length equals 14 residues. CDR3 sequence reads: CSVVGLAGKDEQFF. In nucleotides, the CDR3 is TGCAGCGTTGTAGGACTAGCGGGAAAGGATGAGCAGTTCTTC.

The rearrangement uses TRBV7-2 and TRBJ2-2, with TRBD2 as a possible D gene (6 bases). There are 13 residues in the CDR3. Per germline, CDR1 SGHTA and CDR2 FQGNSA. V lost 5 bases, J lost 7 bases, and 11 bases lay in between. The CDR3 loop reads CASSPTRGGELFF. The CDR3 bases are TGTGCCAGCAGCCCAACGCGGGGCGGGGAGCTGTTTTTT.

The table lists this clone with a few counts. The chain combines TRBV7-9 with TRBJ1-1, with D uncertain. CDR3 length: 11 residues. Germline lookup yields CDR1 SEHNR and CDR2 FQNEAQ (reference sequence). The ends were cut back, 2 bases at V and 7 bases at J, with 5 bases in the middle. The CDR3 DNA sequence: TGTGCCAGCAGCTTACGGAGTGAAGCTTTCTTT. Its translation is CASSLRSEAFF.

This clone was seen a handful of times. V and J are TRBV29-1 and TRBJ1-1; D remains unclear. The CDR3 extends over 13 amino acids. Germline V gene sequence: CDR1 SQVTM, CDR2 ANQGSEA. The V gene lost 1 base and the J gene lost 5 bases, with 11 bases spanning the gap. Here the CDR3 reads CSVEARVRTEAFF. The CDR3 bases are TGCAGCGTTGAAGCTCGTGTGAGAACTGAAGCTTTCTTT.